These 25 T cell receptor beta chains originate from one sample sequenced in a study of T cell repertoires in cytomegalovirus infection. TCRdb independently ran MiXCR on the reads; one entry per CDR3 protein. The repertoire includes hundreds of thousands of distinct CDR3 sequences, approximately 24% of them detected once, and roughly 8% sits in the top ten. The sample was CD8+ T cells from PBMCs. These receptors all come from a human donor in good health (CMV status not recorded). Some clones in this sample may be carry-over from other donors' samples.

This chain joins TRBV6-5 and TRBJ2-1; D gene uncertain. V was clipped by 7 bases and J by 8 bases, with 12 bases between them. This CDR3 region has 12 residues. Germline-derived CDR1 and CDR2 are MNHEY and SVGAGI. The CDR3 loop is CASTGPLDEQFF. CDR3 sequence (DNA): TGTGCCAGCACCGGGCCACTGGATGAGCAGTTCTTC.

This clonotype has at least ten counts. The rearrangement uses TRBV7-9 and TRBJ1-2; no definite D call. The CDR3 is made up of 17 amino acids. The germline gives CDR1 SEHNR, CDR2 FQNEAQ (reference sequence). The V end lost 3 bases, the J end lost 3 bases, and 20 bases lay between the germline ends. CDR3 in amino acids: CASSFGAPRPSHYGYTF. CDR3 coding DNA: TGTGCCAGCAGCTTTGGAGCTCCTCGACCCTCTCACTATGGCTACACCTTC.

Written as DNA, the CDR3 is TGTGCCAGCAGCTTGTGGTTTCGGGGGACAATCTCCTACAATGAGCAGTTCTTC. Its protein product is CASSLWFRGTISYNEQFF. This chain links TRBV5-6 with TRBJ2-1, with D perhaps matching TRBD1 or TRBD2 (6 bases each). The V gene's germline CDR1 is SGHDT and CDR2 YYEEEE. This CDR3 contains 18 residues. V lost 1 base, J lost 0 bases, and 17 bases lay in between.

This clonotype was detected only a few times. The J gene is TRBJ1-1, the V gene TRBV7-9; D not certain. Trimming shortened V by 3 bases and J by 6 bases, and 5 bases separated the two germline ends. CDR3 length: 11 amino acids. CDR1 is SEHNR, CDR2 FQNEAQ, per germline (reference sequence). The DNA of the CDR3 is TGTGCCAGCAGCTTGCCAGCTGAAGCTTTCTTT. It encodes CASSLPAEAFF.

This clonotype was found a few times. The rearrangement uses TRBV15 and TRBJ2-1, with TRBD2 matching 7 bases. The trim removed 4 bases at V and 0 bases at J, leaving 3 bases unmatched. This CDR3 has 15 residues. CDR1 LNHNV and CDR2 YYDKDF come from the germline V gene (reference sequence). The CDR3 DNA sequence: TGTGCCACCAGCACGCTAGCGGTCTCCTACAATGAGCAGTTCTTC. Its protein product is CATSTLAVSYNEQFF. The full variable domain, completed using reference TRBV15 and TRBJ2-1, is DAMVIQNPRYQVTQFGKPVTLSCSQTLNHNVMYWYQQKSSQAPKLLFHYYDKDFNNEADTPDNFQSRRPNTSFCFLDIRSPGLGDTAMYLCATSTLAVSYNEQFFGPGTRLTVL.

This chain joins TRBV27 and TRBJ2-5, with D perhaps given as TRBD1 or TRBD2 (5 bases each). CDR1 is MNHEY, CDR2 SMNVEV, per germline (reference sequence). Trimming shortened V by 7 bases and J by 5 bases, and 14 bases separated the two germline ends. This CDR3 is built from 13 residues. The CDR3 coding sequence is TGTGCCAGCACCCGAGGGGCCGGGGAGACCCAGTACTTC. Translation: CASTRGAGETQYF.

V and J are TRBV6-5 and TRBJ2-1; D is ambiguous. Germline V CDR1 and CDR2: MNHEY, SVGAGI. This CDR3 has 14 residues. With 8 bases removed from V and 8 bases from J, the gap between germline ends came to 19 bases. In nucleotides, the CDR3 is TGTGCCAGCCTCGGGTCCTCCTGGAGCGATGAGCAGTTCTTC. Its protein is CASLGSSWSDEQFF.

The chain joins TRBV7-9 to TRBJ2-1; TRBD2 agrees at 8 bases. J gave up 12 bases and V 1 base, and 17 bases lay outside the gene matches. Germline CDR1 and CDR2: SEHNR and FQNEAQ (reference sequence). The CDR3 is 17 amino acids. The CDR3 DNA reads as TGTGCCAGCAGCTTAGGTAGCGGGGACCTCGAGAGGCGCGCGCAGTTCTTC. The encoded protein is CASSLGSGDLERRAQFF.

The chain links TRBV7-9 to TRBJ1-1; tentatively, D is TRBD1 (6 bases). This CDR3 has 18 amino acids. V lost 5 bases to trimming and J lost 2 bases, with 24 bases between them. In germline, CDR1 is SEHNR, CDR2 FQNEAQ (reference sequence). The CDR3 DNA is TGTGCCAGCAGCCCGGTAGCCTCACGGGGGCATTTCAACACTGAAGCTTTCTTT. Translation gives CASSPVASRGHFNTEAFF.

J is TRBJ2-7 and V is TRBV28, with D unresolved. Germline CDR1 is MDHEN and CDR2 is SYDVKM. The CDR3 length is 15 residues. Trimming removed 7 bases from V and 2 bases from J, with 18 bases in between. CDR3 in amino acids: CASTPRALTPYEQYV. CDR3 DNA: TGTGCCAGCACCCCCCGGGCTCTGACCCCCTACGAGCAGTACGTC.

The chain carries TRBV2 and TRBJ1-4, with no clear D. V dropped 1 base and J dropped 7 bases, with 4 bases sitting between them. Per germline, CDR1 SNHLY and CDR2 FYNNEI. CDR3 length: 12 amino acids. This chain's CDR3 is CASSEGFEKLFF. CDR3 bases: TGTGCCAGCAGTGAAGGGTTTGAAAAACTGTTTTTT.

The chain couples TRBV12-3 or TRBV12-4 to TRBJ2-7, with D uncertain. With 1 base removed from V and 4 bases from J, the gap between germline ends came to 5 bases. The CDR3 has 12 residues. CDR3 coding DNA: TGTGCCAGCAGTTTAGAGGTGTACGAGCAGTACTTC. It is translated as CASSLEVYEQYF.

This chain links TRBV29-1 with TRBJ1-3, with 8 bases matching TRBD1. This CDR3 has 14 amino acids. The germline CDR1 and CDR2 sequences are SQVTM and ANQGSEA. With 4 bases clipped from V and 5 bases from J, the junction kept 7 bases outside the gene matches. Written as DNA, the CDR3 is TGCAGCGTTGTCGACCGACAGGGGCGAAACACCATATATTTT. Translating it yields CSVVDRQGRNTIYF.

This clonotype was observed at least ten times. J is TRBJ1-2 and V is TRBV7-9; the match to TRBD1 covers 8 bases. Looked up from germline, CDR1 is SEHNR and CDR2 is FQNEAQ (reference sequence). The CDR3 loop spans 14 amino acids. Losses at the gene ends were 5 bases for V and 3 bases for J; bases not matched to a gene: 5. The CDR3 coding sequence is TGTGCCAGCAGCACAGGACAGGGATACTATGGCTACACCTTC. Its protein product is CASSTGQGYYGYTF.

This chain uses TRBV28 with TRBJ2-6, with D tentatively TRBD1 or TRBD2 (6 bases each). Per the germline V gene, CDR1 is MDHEN and CDR2 is SYDVKM. This CDR3 spans 15 amino acids. Trimming took off 8 bases at V and 4 bases at J, with 15 bases between the two ends. Written as DNA, the CDR3 is TGTGCCAGCTCCACGCCGGGGGCAGGGGCCAACGTCCTGACTTTC. Amino acids: CASSTPGAGANVLTF.

In its sample, this clonotype was seen a few times. The J gene is TRBJ2-7, the V gene TRBV29-1; 7 nucleotides match TRBD1. This CDR3 has 14 residues. The J segment lost 4 bases and the V segment lost 2 bases, leaving 8 bases of the junction unmatched. From germline, CDR1 is SQVTM and CDR2 ANQGSEA. This chain's CDR3 is CSVERQGHDYEQYF. The CDR3, as DNA: TGCAGCGTTGAAAGACAGGGTCACGATTACGAGCAGTACTTC.

This sequence joins TRBV7-6 and TRBJ2-3; tentative D call: TRBD2 (5 bases). V was cut by 3 bases and J by 2 bases, with 12 bases left in between. Germline lookup yields CDR1 SGHVS and CDR2 FNYEAQ. This CDR3 has 15 amino acids. CDR3 bases: TGTGCCAGCAGCTTGAAGGGAGTCCTCACAGATACGCAGTATTTT. Its protein product is CASSLKGVLTDTQYF.

The rearrangement uses TRBV19 and TRBJ1-1; D remains unclear. Trimming took off 7 bases at V and 5 bases at J, with 17 bases between the two ends. This CDR3 has 14 residues. CDR1 is LNHDA, CDR2 SQIVND, per germline (reference sequence). CDR3 protein: CASTWGPGATEAFF. DNA of the CDR3: TGTGCCAGTACCTGGGGTCCAGGAGCAACTGAAGCTTTCTTT.

The V and J genes are TRBV9 and TRBJ2-1; unclear D gene. The CDR3 has 14 amino acids. The germline V gene encodes CDR1 SGDLS and CDR2 YYNGEE. V lost 0 bases and J lost 4, with 8 bases in between. DNA of the CDR3: TGTGCCAGCAGCGTAGAAGAGATTTACAATGAGCAGTTCTTC. It specifies CASSVEEIYNEQFF.

With regard to this clonotype: A much bigger clone sits one base away, suggesting this may be a read error. This chain connects TRBV6-1 to TRBJ2-7; TRBD2 agrees at 7 bases. Germline CDR1 MNHNS, CDR2 SASEGT. The CDR3 sequence is 15 residues long. The CDR3 region has the DNA TGTGTCAGCAGTGGAAGCGGGGCGCGCCACTACGAGCAGTACTTC. It translates to CVSSGSGARHYEQYF.

This clonotype was observed a few times. This rearrangement joins TRBV6-6 to TRBJ2-1; maybe TRBD1 (5 bases). The V gene's germline CDR1 is MNHNY and CDR2 SVGAGI (reference sequence). The CDR3 is made up of 15 amino acids. The V gene lost 0 bases and the J gene lost 7 bases, with 13 bases spanning the gap. The CDR3 DNA follows: TGTGCCAGCAGTTACTCGATCCAGGGTGGGAATGAGCAGTTCTTC. It codes for CASSYSIQGGNEQFF.

This clonotype has only a few counts. The chain has TRBV10-3 and TRBJ2-7; 12 positions agree with TRBD1. Unmatched junction bases numbered 9, after V lost 10 bases and J lost 5 bases. This CDR3 has 14 residues. Germline loops: CDR1 ENHRY, CDR2 SYGVKD. CDR3 residues: CATDRDRGHDEQYF. CDR3 bases: TGTGCCACCGACCGGGACAGGGGGCATGACGAGCAGTACTTC.

There are many counts of this clonotype. The chain has TRBV7-2 and TRBJ2-7; D might be TRBD1 or TRBD2, each matching 5 bases. This CDR3 is 13 amino acids long. Per germline, CDR1 SGHTA and CDR2 FQGNSA. V was trimmed by 5 bases and J by 5 bases, leaving 13 bases between them. CDR3 in DNA: TGTGCCAGCAGCGCCTGGGACGGTGACGAGCAGTACGTC. It encodes CASSAWDGDEQYV.

The CDR3 bases are TGTGCCAGCAGCTACACAGGACAGGCCTACGAGCAGTACTTC. Its translation: CASSYTGQAYEQYF. The chain couples TRBV7-9 to TRBJ2-7, with 7 bases lining up with TRBD1. Germline-derived CDR1 and CDR2 are SEHNR and FQNEAQ (reference sequence). The CDR3 runs 14 residues. V trimming: 4 bases; J trimming: 2 bases; junction bases outside the gene matches: 5.

The chain couples TRBV29-1 to TRBJ2-1; possibly TRBD1 for D (8 bases). CDR1 SQVTM and CDR2 ANQGSEA come from the germline V gene. The CDR3 sequence is 13 residues long. V dropped 6 bases and J dropped 4 bases, with 13 bases sitting between them. The CDR3 loop reads CSVYRGGYNEQFF. The CDR3 bases are TGCAGCGTCTACAGGGGGGGATACAATGAGCAGTTCTTC.